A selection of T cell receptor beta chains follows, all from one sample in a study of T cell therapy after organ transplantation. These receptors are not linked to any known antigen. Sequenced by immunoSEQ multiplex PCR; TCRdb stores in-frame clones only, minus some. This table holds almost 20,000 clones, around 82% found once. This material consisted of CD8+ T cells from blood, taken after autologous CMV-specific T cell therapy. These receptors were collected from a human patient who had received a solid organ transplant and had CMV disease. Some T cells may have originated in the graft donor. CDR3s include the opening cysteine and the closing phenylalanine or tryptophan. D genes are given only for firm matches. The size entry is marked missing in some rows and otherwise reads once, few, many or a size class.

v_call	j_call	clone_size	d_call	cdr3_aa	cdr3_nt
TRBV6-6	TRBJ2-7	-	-	CASSYGQETYEQYF	TGTGCCAGCAGTTACGGTCAGGAAACCTACGAGCAGTACTTC
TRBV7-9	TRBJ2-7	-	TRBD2	CASSTGTSGRADEQYF	TGTGCCAGCAGCACCGGGACTAGCGGGAGGGCCGACGAGCAGTACTTC
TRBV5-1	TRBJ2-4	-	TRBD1	CASSLDRVEAKNIQYF	TGCGCCAGCAGCCTGGACAGGGTTGAAGCCAAAAACATTCAGTACTTC
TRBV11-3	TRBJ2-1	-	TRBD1	CASSLDSFGTGNNEQFF	TGTGCCAGCAGCTTAGACTCTTTCGGGACAGGCAACAATGAGCAGTTCTTC
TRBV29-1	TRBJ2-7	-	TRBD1	CSVGGTGALYEQYF	TGCAGCGTTGGAGGAACAGGGGCCCTATACGAGCAGTACTTC
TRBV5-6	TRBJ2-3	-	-	CASSGLGGGAGGTNTQYF	TGTGCCAGCAGCGGCCTAGGGGGAGGGGCCGGCGGTACGAATACGCAGTATTTT
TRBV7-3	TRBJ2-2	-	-	CASSLNQGYPRVAGELFF	TGTGCCAGCAGCTTAAACCAGGGTTATCCTAGGGTGGCCGGGGAGCTGTTTTTT
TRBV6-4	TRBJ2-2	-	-	CASSVGRGDTGELFF	TGTGCCAGCAGTGTCGGCAGGGGCGACACCGGGGAGCTGTTTTTT
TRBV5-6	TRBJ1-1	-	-	CASSLYEGGRFTEAFF	TGTGCCAGCAGCTTGTATGAAGGGGGTAGATTCACTGAAGCTTTCTTT
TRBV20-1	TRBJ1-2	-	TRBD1	CSAWTGDGYTF	TGCAGTGCTTGGACAGGGGATGGCTACACCTTC
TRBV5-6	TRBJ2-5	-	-	CASSLIRKETQYF	TGTGCCAGCAGCTTGATTCGAAAAGAGACCCAGTACTTC
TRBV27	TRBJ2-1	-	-	CASSSPDGLLRDEQFF	TGTGCCAGCAGTTCCCCGGACGGACTGCTCCGGGATGAGCAGTTCTTC
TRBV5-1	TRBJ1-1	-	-	CASSRQGGTEAFF	TGCGCCAGCTCGAGGCAGGGAGGAACTGAAGCTTTCTTT
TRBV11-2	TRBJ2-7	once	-	CASSLDWGETGEQYF	TGTGCCAGCAGCTTAGATTGGGGCGAAACAGGCGAGCAGTACTTC
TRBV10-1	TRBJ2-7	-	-	CASSDSDYEQYF	TGCGCCAGCAGTGACTCGGACTACGAGCAGTACTTC
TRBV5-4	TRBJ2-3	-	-	CASSFRGRDEDTQYF	TGTGCCAGCAGCTTTCGGGGGCGGGATGAAGATACGCAGTATTTT
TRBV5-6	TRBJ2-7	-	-	CASSLASPHEQYF	TGTGCCAGCAGCTTGGCCAGTCCGCACGAGCAGTACTTC
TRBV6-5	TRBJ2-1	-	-	CASSYWSSEHNEQFF	TGTGCCAGCAGTTATTGGTCTAGCGAACACAATGAGCAGTTCTTC
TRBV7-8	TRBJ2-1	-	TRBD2	CASSLAASGGRDNEQFF	TGTGCCAGCAGCTTAGCGGCTAGCGGGGGCCGTGACAATGAGCAGTTCTTC
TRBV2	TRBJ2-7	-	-	CASSDLGLYEFDEQYF	TGTGCCAGCAGTGATTTGGGGCTATACGAATTCGACGAGCAGTACTTC
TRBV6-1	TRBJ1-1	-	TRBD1	CASVTGAEAFF	TGTGCCAGCGTAACAGGGGCTGAAGCTTTCTTT
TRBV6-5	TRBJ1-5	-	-	CASSLGVGNQPQHF	TGTGCCAGCAGTTTAGGAGTTGGCAATCAGCCCCAGCATTTT
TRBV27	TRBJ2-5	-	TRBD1	CASSRGGQGGGFQETQYF	TGTGCCAGCAGCAGGGGGGGACAGGGTGGCGGATTTCAAGAGACCCAGTACTTC
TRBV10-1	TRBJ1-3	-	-	CASSAGGSGNTIYF	TGCGCCAGCAGTGCGGGAGGCTCTGGAAACACCATATATTTT
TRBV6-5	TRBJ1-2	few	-	CASSYRLRAGLNGYTF	TGTGCCAGCAGTTACCGACTGAGGGCAGGGCTTAATGGCTACACCTTC
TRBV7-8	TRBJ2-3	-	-	CASSARGNTDTQYF	TGTGCCAGCAGCGCCCGGGGGAACACAGATACGCAGTATTTT